The rows below give T cell receptor beta chains drawn from one sample of a study of shared clonotypes between healthy human individuals. The repertoire was sequenced with immunoSEQ multiplex PCR; TCRdb's copy has only in-frame clones and lacks some. Of some 1.1 million clones detected, about 72% appear once; the ten largest clones hold almost 0.9%. Input material: memory CD4+ T cells from PBMCs. The receptors shown here come from a man aged 18 to 30 in good health. Some clones in this sample may be carry-over from other donors' samples. CDR3s include the opening cysteine and the closing phenylalanine or tryptophan. A D gene is named only where the DNA matches it firmly. Size tells how often a clone was seen (once, few, many) or the class of an expanded clone, and some rows leave it out.

CDR3nt	CDR3aa	d_gene	abundance	len	j_gene	v_gene
TGCGCCAGCAGCTTATCCCGGGATAGGGAAAAACTGTTTTTT	CASSLSRDREKLFF	.	.	14	TRBJ1-4	TRBV5-1
TGTGCCAGCAACCTCGGATACCCTTTGGGTGATACGCAGTATTTT	CASNLGYPLGDTQYF	.	.	15	TRBJ2-3	TRBV5-5
TGTGCCAGCAGCTCGTACCGGGACCAACAAGAGACCCAGTACTTC	CASSSYRDQQETQYF	.	.	15	TRBJ2-5	TRBV7-2
TGCGCCAGGGCGGGGCTAGTCAACTACGAGCAGTACTTC	CARAGLVNYEQYF	.	.	13	TRBJ2-7	TRBV10-1
TGTGCCAGCAGCGAGTCGGACAGGGGGATCGCAGCTTTCTTT	CASSESDRGIAAFF	TRBD1	.	14	TRBJ1-1	TRBV9
TGTGCCAGCAGCCAAGAAAACAGGCTTGCTAACTATGGCTACACCTTC	CASSQENRLANYGYTF	.	once	16	TRBJ1-2	TRBV11-1
TGTGCCAGCAGTTCCGGGAGGGGGAACACCATATATTTT	CASSSGRGNTIYF	.	.	13	TRBJ1-3	TRBV7-2
TGTGCCAGCAGCTTAATGGGACAGAGCACAGATACGCAGTATTTT	CASSLMGQSTDTQYF	TRBD1	.	15	TRBJ2-3	TRBV7-3
TGTGCCAGCAGCTTGGAAAGGGGGCGAGGGGCCAAAAACATTCAGTACTTC	CASSLERGRGAKNIQYF	TRBD1	.	17	TRBJ2-4	TRBV5-4
TGTGCCAGTAGCTCGCTAGCGGGAGTAAATGAGCAGTTCTTC	CASSSLAGVNEQFF	TRBD2	.	14	TRBJ2-1	TRBV19
TGTGCCAGCAGTTCCGGACAGCCCCAGGCCCAGTACTTC	CASSSGQPQAQYF	.	few	13	TRBJ2-5	TRBV2
TGTGCCAGCAGCTCGCTGGGTGTGGCGGGCGAAAAACTGTTTTTT	CASSSLGVAGEKLFF	.	.	15	TRBJ1-4	TRBV5-6
TGTGCCACCAGCAGACCCGGTCACCGGGGCTCTGGAAACACCATATATTTT	CATSRPGHRGSGNTIYF	.	.	17	TRBJ1-3	TRBV15
TGTGCCTGGAGTGGGGTCTTTGCAACTAATGAAAAACTGTTTTTT	CAWSGVFATNEKLFF	.	.	15	TRBJ1-4	TRBV30
TGTGCCATCAGTGACGGGGACAGGGCCCACGAGCAGTACTTC	CAISDGDRAHEQYF	TRBD1	.	14	TRBJ2-7	TRBV10-3
TGTGCCAGCTCACCGACAGAGAATAGCAATCAGCCCCAGCATTTT	CASSPTENSNQPQHF	.	.	15	TRBJ1-5	TRBV18
TGTGCCAGCAGCAATAGAGGGAGGGCCGGCCATGAGCAGTTCTTC	CASSNRGRAGHEQFF	.	.	15	TRBJ2-1	TRBV21-1
TGTGCCAGTAGCCCCATCGGTGGGGTGTATCAGCCCCAGCATTTT	CASSPIGGVYQPQHF	.	.	15	TRBJ1-5	TRBV19
TGTGCCAGCAGCACCCACGGGCAAGGTGAGCAGTTCTTC	CASSTHGQGEQFF	.	.	13	TRBJ2-1	TRBV11-2
TGTGCCAGCAGCTTGGAGGGGGACTCTGGGGCCAACGTCCTGACTTTC	CASSLEGDSGANVLTF	.	once	16	TRBJ2-6	TRBV5-4
TGCAGCGTTGAGCCGGGACAGGGGGCTACGAACACTGAAGCTTTCTTT	CSVEPGQGATNTEAFF	TRBD1	once	16	TRBJ1-1	TRBV29-1
TGTGCCAGCAGTCTCAGGGTGGCGGGACCCTATGGCTACACCTTC	CASSLRVAGPYGYTF	.	once	15	TRBJ1-2	TRBV28
TGTGCCAGCAGTTTGGTAGGCGGACCCAACAATGAGCAGTTCTTC	CASSLVGGPNNEQFF	.	once	15	TRBJ2-1	TRBV6-6
TGTGCCAGCAGCTTCCAGGACAGGGAGGGTGGCTACACCTTC	CASSFQDREGGYTF	TRBD1	.	14	TRBJ1-2	TRBV7-9
TGTGCCAGCAGCCCCCAAGCTAGTCTCCCCCATGAGCAGTTCTTC	CASSPQASLPHEQFF	.	.	15	TRBJ2-1	TRBV7-3
TGTGCCAGCGGGGGTAGCTCCTACGAGCAGTACTTC	CASGGSSYEQYF	.	.	12	TRBJ2-7	TRBV28
TGTGCCAGCAGTTTTACTAGCGGGAGGGCTACGCAGTATTTT	CASSFTSGRATQYF	TRBD2	.	14	TRBJ2-3	TRBV27
TGCGCCAGCAGCTTGGCCGGACTCGGACTAGCGGGAGCTCGTTCTTACAATGAGCAGTTCTTC	CASSLAGLGLAGARSYNEQFF	TRBD2	.	21	TRBJ2-1	TRBV5-1
TGTGCCAGCAGTTTCTCCTTCCGGGTAGCGGGGGAAGATTCCTCCTACAATGAGCAGTTCTTC	CASSFSFRVAGEDSSYNEQFF	TRBD2	.	21	TRBJ2-1	TRBV28
TGCAGCGTTGGGCGGCGGCGGGAGATGCAAGAGACCCAGTACTTC	CSVGRRREMQETQYF	TRBD2	.	15	TRBJ2-5	TRBV29-1
TGTGCCTGGGACCCTGGGGTAGCGGTTCTGCAGGGGCAGTACTTC	CAWDPGVAVLQGQYF	.	.	15	TRBJ2-5	TRBV30
TGTGCCAGCAGCACCGGACAGGGAGGAAACATTCAGTACTTC	CASSTGQGGNIQYF	TRBD1	.	14	TRBJ2-4	TRBV13
TGTGCCAGTAAGAGGGGTGAGGGGCACTATGGCTACACCTTC	CASKRGEGHYGYTF	.	.	14	TRBJ1-2	TRBV19
TGTGCCAGCAGTTCGGACAGGGGAGAGACCCAGTACTTC	CASSSDRGETQYF	TRBD1	.	13	TRBJ2-5	TRBV6-4
TGCGCCAGCAGCTTGGAGCGCCAGAACACCGGGGAGCTGTTTTTT	CASSLERQNTGELFF	.	.	15	TRBJ2-2	TRBV5-1
TGTGCCAGCAGCCCGACAGCACAAGAGACCCAGTACTTC	CASSPTAQETQYF	.	.	13	TRBJ2-5	TRBV11-2
TGTGCCAGCAGCTTAATGGAGACCCAGTACTTC	CASSLMETQYF	.	few	11	TRBJ2-5	TRBV11-2
TGCAGCGTTCGTGGGCCGAATGGTCTAGCGGGAGGCGAGCAGTACTTC	CSVRGPNGLAGGEQYF	TRBD2	.	16	TRBJ2-7	TRBV29-1
TGTGCCAGCAGTGTAATAACCGGGACGTCTGGAAACACCATATATTTT	CASSVITGTSGNTIYF	.	.	16	TRBJ1-3	TRBV6-1
TGTGCCAGCAGCCGTGCAAATCAGCCCCAGCATTTT	CASSRANQPQHF	.	.	12	TRBJ1-5	TRBV28
TGTGCCAGTAGTTCCTGGACTAGCGGGAGGGCCTTCGACGAGCAGTACTTC	CASSSWTSGRAFDEQYF	TRBD2	few	17	TRBJ2-7	TRBV19
TGTGCCAGCAGCCAAGTGGGGGGCCTCTCTGGAAACACCATATATTTT	CASSQVGGLSGNTIYF	.	.	16	TRBJ1-3	TRBV14
TGTGCCAGCAGCTTCTCCGGGTCCAACTATGGCTACACCTTC	CASSFSGSNYGYTF	.	.	14	TRBJ1-2	TRBV7-3
TGTGCTAGTGGTTTGGCCCCTACGTTCTCGGGACCACCGAACCAAGATGAGCAGTTCTTC	CASGLAPTFSGPPNQDEQFF	.	.	20	TRBJ2-1	TRBV12-5
TGTGCCAGCAGCACTCAGGGCAGAGGAGGGTACTACACCTTC	CASSTQGRGGYYTF	.	.	14	TRBJ1-2	TRBV7-9
TGTGCCAGCAGCTTGGTACTAGCGGGGACTCCTAGCACAGATACGCAGTATTTT	CASSLVLAGTPSTDTQYF	TRBD2	.	18	TRBJ2-3	TRBV7-8
TGTGCCAGCAGCTTACGTTCGCGTACAGATACGCAGTATTTT	CASSLRSRTDTQYF	.	.	14	TRBJ2-3	TRBV7-9
TGCGCCAGCAGCCAAGAACATGGATACGAGCAGTACTTC	CASSQEHGYEQYF	.	few	13	TRBJ2-7	TRBV4-3
TGTGCCTGGAGTGCCGGGGGCGTCTATGGCTACACCTTC	CAWSAGGVYGYTF	.	.	13	TRBJ1-2	TRBV30
TGTGCCAGCAGTTCTAGGGGTCAGCCCCAGCATTTT	CASSSRGQPQHF	.	.	12	TRBJ1-5	TRBV27
TGTGCCAGCAGTCTGACTAGCGGGAGATCCCACGAGCAGTACTTC	CASSLTSGRSHEQYF	TRBD2	.	15	TRBJ2-7	TRBV28
TGTGCCAGCAGTGCCCACAGGGACAATCAGCCCCAGCATTTT	CASSAHRDNQPQHF	.	.	14	TRBJ1-5	TRBV25-1
TGTGCCAGCAGTTTTGGGCCCGTCGGCTACACCTTC	CASSFGPVGYTF	.	.	12	TRBJ1-2	TRBV28
TGTGCCAGCTCGCCCGACCTGATGGACAGTCAAGCTTTCTTT	CASSPDLMDSQAFF	.	.	14	TRBJ1-1	TRBV18
TGTGCCAGCAGCAACCCGGGCGGGAGTGAGCAGTTCTTC	CASSNPGGSEQFF	TRBD2	.	13	TRBJ2-1	TRBV5-4
TGTGCCAGCAGTTTTAACTGGTTGGCAGGGACGTCCTACGAGCAGTACTTC	CASSFNWLAGTSYEQYF	.	.	17	TRBJ2-7	TRBV27
TGTGCCAGCAGTTTGAGGCAGTTCTATGGCTACACCTTC	CASSLRQFYGYTF	.	.	13	TRBJ1-2	TRBV28